These 27 T cell receptor beta chains came from one sample sequenced in a study of T cell responses to AZD1222 COVID-19 vaccine. Sequenced by immunoSEQ multiplex PCR; TCRdb stores in-frame clones only, minus some. The data contain 150,000 to 180,000 clones, 85% to 90% of them seen just once; the ten biggest clones take up over 8%. Sequences were derived from peripheral blood, sampled 28 days after the second AZD1222 dose. Source of these receptors: an adult who received the AZD1222 COVID-19 vaccine.

This clone has only a few counts. This sequence joins TRBV28 and TRBJ2-2; possibly TRBD1 for D (5 bases). The CDR3 runs to 19 residues. The V gene lost 6 bases and the J gene lost 3 bases, with 26 bases spanning the gap. The germline CDR1 and CDR2 sequences are MDHEN and SYDVKM. CDR3 sequence: CASSLNLTALLRYTGELFF. The CDR3 bases are TGTGCCAGCAGCCTAAACTTGACAGCCCTTTTACGGTACACCGGGGAGCTGTTTTTT.

The rearrangement joins TRBV29-1 to TRBJ1-2; 7 bases map to TRBD1. The germline CDR1 and CDR2 sequences are SQVTM and ANQGSEA. The V and J ends lost 4 bases and 4 bases, in that order; junction bases with no gene match: 6. This CDR3 has 13 amino acids. CDR3 sequence (DNA): TGCAGCGTTGCCGAGGGGGCGATCTATGGCTACACCTTC. Translated: CSVAEGAIYGYTF.

V usage is TRBV28 and J usage is TRBJ2-4, with TRBD1 matching 9 bases. V shed 2 bases and J 7 bases; nucleotides not matched to a gene: 6. CDR1 and CDR2 from the germline V gene are MDHEN and SYDVKM. The CDR3 runs 15 residues. In DNA form, the CDR3 reads TGTGCCAGCAGTTTACCCGGGACAGGGACTAACATTCAGTACTTC. Translation gives CASSLPGTGTNIQYF.

The chain employs TRBV7-2 and TRBJ2-7; 10 bases fit TRBD2. CDR3 length: 15 amino acids. V shed 1 base, J shed 6 bases, and the junction held 6 bases outside the gene matches. Per the germline V gene, CDR1 is SGHTA and CDR2 is FQGNSA. The CDR3 loop reads CASSLVASGSSEQYF. CDR3 coding DNA: TGTGCCAGCAGCTTAGTCGCTAGCGGGAGTTCCGAGCAGTACTTC.

The chain employs TRBV30 and TRBJ2-7, with 12 bases that match TRBD2. J was trimmed by 4 bases and V by 1 base; bases with no gene match: 14. Germline values: CDR1 GTSNPN, CDR2 SVGIG (reference sequence). This CDR3 is 18 amino acids long. CDR3 amino acids: CAWSGRTSGKIGPYEQYF. The CDR3 coding sequence is TGTGCCTGGAGTGGACGGACTAGCGGGAAAATCGGGCCTTACGAGCAGTACTTC.

Remarks on this clone: Other DNA sequences within the sample encode an identical CDR3. The chain couples TRBV19 to TRBJ2-3, with 9 nucleotides matching TRBD1. CDR3 size: 14 residues. Germline V gene sequence: CDR1 LNHDA, CDR2 SQIVND (reference sequence). Germline trimming cut 3 bases from V and 4 bases from J; bases unmatched to any gene: 2. CDR3 nucleotide sequence: TGTGCCAGTAGTATTACAGGGGGCTCAGATACGCAGTATTTT. This codes for CASSITGGSDTQYF.

This clone was counted between two and nine times. This chain connects TRBV28 to TRBJ1-1, with D unresolved. Trimming took 4 bases from V and 0 from J, leaving 6 bases between them. Germline assignment: CDR1 MDHEN and CDR2 SYDVKM. The CDR3 runs 13 residues. This CDR3 reads CASSYNLNTEAFF. The CDR3 DNA is TGTGCCAGCAGTTATAACTTGAACACTGAAGCTTTCTTT.

V and J are TRBV11-2 and TRBJ2-3; D unclear. This CDR3 spans 16 amino acids. Looked up from germline, CDR1 is SGHAT and CDR2 is FQNNGV. Trimming left V 0 bases short and J 3 bases short, with 13 bases between. CDR3 protein: CASSLEPSGGTDTQYF. The CDR3 DNA follows: TGTGCCAGCAGCTTAGAGCCTAGTGGTGGTACAGATACGCAGTATTTT.

This sequence joins TRBV3-1 (or the pseudogene TRBV3-2) and TRBJ2-2, with 9 bases lining up with TRBD1. Trimming cost V 6 bases and J 3 bases; bases outside gene matches: 8. The CDR3 has 16 amino acids. Germline V gene lookup returns CDR1 LGHDT and CDR2 YNNKEL (reference sequence). CDR3 DNA sequence: TGTGCCAGCAGAATGGACAGGGGCCGAGACACCGGGGAGCTGTTTTTT. Its translation: CASRMDRGRDTGELFF.

Here the CDR3 DNA reads TGTGCCAGCAGCTTAACTCACTATAATGAGCAGTTCTTC. It codes for CASSLTHYNEQFF. The chain is built from TRBV7-3 and TRBJ2-1; D gene unclear. Trimming pared 0 bases from V and 7 bases from J, leaving 7 bases between. Germline loops: CDR1 SGHTA, CDR2 FQGTGA. CDR3 length equals 13 residues.

The J gene is TRBJ1-2, the V gene TRBV9; 8 nucleotides agree with TRBD1. CDR3 size: 15 residues. Germline V gene data show CDR1 as SGDLS and CDR2 as YYNGEE. Trimming at V came to 1 base and at J to 4 bases, leaving 6 bases not matched to a gene. Here the CDR3 DNA reads TGTGCCAGCAGCGTACAGGACAGGGATGTCTATGGCTACACCTTC. It specifies CASSVQDRDVYGYTF.

The rearrangement uses TRBV5-4 and TRBJ2-3, with TRBD2 matching over 8 bases. V trimming: 1 base; J trimming: 0 bases; junction bases outside the gene matches: 1. CDR1 is SGHNT and CDR2 is YYREEE in the germline V gene (reference sequence). The CDR3 runs to 15 residues. In DNA, the CDR3 is TGTGCCAGCAGCTTGACTAGCGGAAGCACAGATACGCAGTATTTT. Residues: CASSLTSGSTDTQYF.

V gene TRBV30 combines with J gene TRBJ2-3, with D possibly matching TRBD1 (5 bases). Germline V CDR1 and CDR2: GTSNPN, SVGIG (reference sequence). The CDR3 sequence is 12 residues long. Trimming left V 4 bases short and J 0 bases short, with 5 bases between. The CDR3 protein is CAWKGSTDTQYF. DNA for the CDR3: TGTGCCTGGAAGGGGAGCACAGATACGCAGTATTTT.

The chain recombines TRBV28 with TRBJ2-7, with D tentatively TRBD1 (5 bases). CDR1 is MDHEN, CDR2 SYDVKM, per germline. V was shortened by 3 bases and J by 0 bases, with 12 bases between the two germline ends. The CDR3 length is 15 residues. This chain's CDR3 is CASSFLRQPSYEQYF. The CDR3 coding sequence is TGTGCCAGCAGTTTCCTGAGACAGCCCTCCTACGAGCAGTACTTC.

The J gene is TRBJ2-5, the V gene TRBV18; D is unclear. The length of the CDR3 is 15 residues. The germline V gene has CDR1 KGHSH and CDR2 LQKENI. The germline V and J ends were trimmed by 1 base and 1 base, with 10 bases remaining between them. The CDR3 region has the DNA TGTGCCAGCTCACCACGTGCCCCCTCCCAAGAGACCCAGTACTTC. This gives the protein CASSPRAPSQETQYF.

The gene calls are TRBV9 and TRBJ1-4, with D unresolved. Deletions cut 2 bases from V and 4 bases from J, with 12 bases between. The CDR3 length is 15 residues. CDR1 and CDR2 (germline): SGDLS, YYNGEE. The CDR3 region is CASSVEGGYNEKLFF. The CDR3 DNA reads TGTGCCAGCAGCGTCGAGGGTGGGTATAATGAAAAACTGTTTTTT.

V is TRBV6-5 and J is TRBJ2-7, with 9 bases matching TRBD2. The ends lost 6 bases at V and 2 bases at J; junction bases unmatched: 5. The CDR3 totals 14 residues. Germline V lookup: CDR1 MNHEY, CDR2 SVGAGI. This chain's CDR3 is CASSSTSGPYEQYF. CDR3 DNA sequence: TGTGCCAGCAGCTCGACTAGCGGCCCCTACGAGCAGTACTTC.

This clone was detected a few times. CDR3 in amino acids: CAKMGRGYEQYF. Written as DNA, the CDR3 is TGCGCCAAAATGGGGAGGGGATACGAGCAGTACTTC. This chain links TRBV10-1 with TRBJ2-7; 7 bases line up with TRBD2. Germline-derived CDR1 and CDR2 are WNHNN and SYGVQD (reference sequence). The V and J ends lost 10 bases and 4 bases, in that order; junction bases with no gene match: 7. This CDR3 is built from 12 residues.

The chain uses TRBV5-1 and TRBJ2-1, with 7 bases that match TRBD1. Losses at the gene ends were 3 bases for V and 3 bases for J; bases not matched to a gene: 3. The CDR3 extends over 14 amino acids. Germline V gives CDR1 SGHRS, CDR2 YFSETQ. DNA of the CDR3: TGCGCCAGCAGCTACGACAGGGACTACAATGAGCAGTTCTTC. It encodes CASSYDRDYNEQFF.

The V gene is TRBV30, the J gene TRBJ1-1; D gene ambiguous. Trimming removed 3 bases from V and 4 bases from J, with 24 bases in between. Germline lookup yields CDR1 GTSNPN and CDR2 SVGIG (reference sequence). The CDR3 length is 17 residues. Here the CDR3 reads CAWSFTTLTSEGTEAFF. CDR3 nucleotide sequence: TGTGCCTGGAGCTTCACGACCCTCACCTCAGAGGGCACTGAAGCTTTCTTT. The full variable domain, with the rest looked up from reference TRBV30 and TRBJ1-1, is SQTIHQWPATLVQPVGSPLSLECTVEGTSNPNLYWYRQAAGRGLQLLFYSVGIGQISSEVPQNLSASRPQDRQFILSSKKLLLSDSGFYLCAWSFTTLTSEGTEAFFGQGTRLTVV.

This chain connects TRBV7-2 to TRBJ1-5, with 11 bases matching TRBD1. The V segment lost 1 base and the J segment 6 bases; nucleotides outside the gene matches: 5. CDR3 length equals 16 residues. Germline assignment: CDR1 SGHTA and CDR2 FQGNSA. CDR3 sequence: CASSLGGQGAGQPQHF. The CDR3 nucleotides are TGTGCCAGCAGCTTAGGCGGACAGGGGGCCGGTCAGCCCCAGCATTTT.

This chain joins TRBV2 and TRBJ1-2, with a tentative D call TRBD1 (6 bases). CDR1 SNHLY and CDR2 FYNNEI come from the germline V gene. Trimming removed 2 bases from V and 4 bases from J, with 14 bases in between. The CDR3 runs to 15 residues. CDR3: CASSEREGGAYGYTF. The CDR3 nucleotides are TGTGCCAGCAGTGAACGCGAAGGGGGGGCCTATGGCTACACCTTC.

The gene calls are TRBV28 and TRBJ2-1; TRBD2 matches 7 bases. The CDR3 sequence is 14 residues long. J lost 8 bases, V lost 7 bases, and 11 bases had no gene match. Looked up from germline, CDR1 is MDHEN and CDR2 is SYDVKM. In nucleotides, the CDR3 is TGTGCCAGCACCCGGGGCGGGAGTGGACATGAGCAGTTCTTC. Encoded protein: CASTRGGSGHEQFF.

V usage is TRBV7-2 and J usage is TRBJ2-7; D call uncertain. The V and J ends lost 4 bases and 3 bases respectively, with 10 bases between them. CDR1 is SGHTA, CDR2 FQGNSA, per germline. The CDR3 consists of 13 residues. The CDR3 is CASSSMSYYEQYF. In nucleotides, the CDR3 is TGTGCCAGCAGCTCAATGAGTTACTACGAGCAGTACTTC.

This clone was seen once. The rearrangement joins TRBV4-1 to TRBJ2-7; no reliable D call. Per the germline V gene, CDR1 is MGHRA and CDR2 is YSYEKL. The V gene lost 4 bases and the J gene lost 0 bases, with 19 bases spanning the gap. The CDR3 loop spans 17 amino acids. CDR3 nucleotides: TGCGCCAGCAGCCCCCACACCGAAGCGCTAAGCTCCTACGAGCAGTACTTC. It translates to CASSPHTEALSSYEQYF.

This chain connects TRBV9 to TRBJ2-2; unclear D gene. The CDR3 is made up of 16 amino acids. Trimming removed 4 bases from V and 5 bases from J, with 18 bases in between. The germline CDR1 and CDR2 sequences are SGDLS and YYNGEE. DNA for the CDR3: TGTGCCAGCAGCTCGTCTGGCGGTTCTGGAACCGGGGAGCTGTTTTTT. Translated, it gives CASSSSGGSGTGELFF.

The chain links TRBV7-3 to TRBJ1-1; D not resolved. Deletions cut 2 bases from V and 7 bases from J, with 11 bases between. Germline values: CDR1 SGHTA, CDR2 FQGTGA. This CDR3 region has 13 residues. CDR3 residues: CASSLGGGSEAFF. The CDR3 DNA reads as TGTGCCAGCAGCTTAGGAGGTGGTAGTGAAGCTTTCTTT.